A single sample is the source of the 7 T cell receptor beta chains below, sequenced in a study of CD8 T cells in Susac syndrome. With random hexamers, reverse transcription was performed on about 0.45 to 1 ug of RNA. TCRdb called the immunoSEQ multiplex PCR reads again in MiXCR, with one record for every CDR3 protein. This table has more than 110,000 distinct CDR3 sequences, approximately 95% appearing once. The sample was CD4+ T cells from PBMCs. These receptors originate from a human donor with Susac syndrome.

The chain uses TRBV20-1 and TRBJ2-7; 13 bases match TRBD2. The CDR3 loop spans 14 amino acids. Germline lookup yields CDR1 DFQATT and CDR2 SNEGSKA (reference sequence). Trimming took 6 bases from V and 3 from J; bases not matched to a gene: 5. CDR3 DNA: TGCAGTGCAGGGACTAGCGGGATCGGCTACGAGCAGTACTTC. Protein sequence: CSAGTSGIGYEQYF.

This sequence joins TRBV4-3 and TRBJ2-5; D is unclear. Germline lookup yields CDR1 LGHNA and CDR2 YSLEER. With 3 bases removed from V and 5 bases from J, the gap between germline ends came to 10 bases. This CDR3 has 13 residues. The CDR3 sequence: CASSHRMRETQYF. CDR3 nucleotides: TGCGCCAGCAGCCACCGAATGAGGGAGACCCAGTACTTC.

This sequence joins TRBV4-1 and TRBJ2-5, with TRBD2 matching over 7 bases. Germline V gene sequence: CDR1 MGHRA, CDR2 YSYEKL. This CDR3 spans 16 amino acids. Unmatched junction bases numbered 11, after V lost 0 bases and J lost 7 bases. DNA for the CDR3: TGCGCCAGCAGCCAAGATCACCTAGCGGTGTTGGGGACCCAGTACTTC. Protein product: CASSQDHLAVLGTQYF.

The V and J genes are TRBV29-1 and TRBJ2-1, with TRBD2 matching 8 bases. The CDR3 extends over 13 amino acids. CDR1 and CDR2 from the germline V gene are SQVTM and ANQGSEA. The V and J ends lost 3 bases and 6 bases, in that order; junction bases with no gene match: 4. The CDR3 sequence: CSVDGGGTNEQFF. The CDR3 DNA is TGCAGCGTTGATGGCGGGGGGACCAATGAGCAGTTCTTC.

The V call is TRBV20-1, the J call TRBJ2-1; D remains ambiguous. CDR3 length equals 13 residues. Germline CDR1 DFQATT, CDR2 SNEGSKA (reference sequence). Between the trimmed V and J ends, which lost 1 base and 5 bases, there was a span of 9 bases. The CDR3 bases are TGCAGTGCTAGAGCGACGACCGACAATGAGCAGTTCTTC. Its translation is CSARATTDNEQFF.

V usage is TRBV19 and J usage is TRBJ1-1, with D possibly being TRBD1 (6 bases). The germline V and J ends were trimmed by 8 bases and 7 bases, with 11 bases remaining between them. This CDR3 is built from 11 residues. CDR1 is LNHDA, CDR2 SQIVND, per germline (reference sequence). CDR3 in amino acids: CASRTAHEAFF. The DNA of the CDR3 is TGTGCCAGTCGGACAGCCCATGAAGCTTTCTTT. Combining the CDR3 with reference TRBV19 and TRBJ1-1 gives the whole variable domain DGGITQSPKYLFRKEGQNVTLSCEQNLNHDAMYWYRQDPGQGLRLIYYSQIVNDFQKGDIAEGYSVSREKKESFPLTVTSAQKNPTAFYLCASRTAHEAFFGQGTRLTVV.

In nucleotides, the CDR3 is TGTGCCAGTGGGTTCCGCGAGCAGTACTTC. Its protein is CASGFREQYF. V is TRBV19 and J is TRBJ2-7; D uncertain. CDR1 is LNHDA and CDR2 is SQIVND in the germline V gene (reference sequence). CDR3 size: 10 residues. The V end lost 8 bases, the J end lost 6 bases, and 8 bases lay between the germline ends.